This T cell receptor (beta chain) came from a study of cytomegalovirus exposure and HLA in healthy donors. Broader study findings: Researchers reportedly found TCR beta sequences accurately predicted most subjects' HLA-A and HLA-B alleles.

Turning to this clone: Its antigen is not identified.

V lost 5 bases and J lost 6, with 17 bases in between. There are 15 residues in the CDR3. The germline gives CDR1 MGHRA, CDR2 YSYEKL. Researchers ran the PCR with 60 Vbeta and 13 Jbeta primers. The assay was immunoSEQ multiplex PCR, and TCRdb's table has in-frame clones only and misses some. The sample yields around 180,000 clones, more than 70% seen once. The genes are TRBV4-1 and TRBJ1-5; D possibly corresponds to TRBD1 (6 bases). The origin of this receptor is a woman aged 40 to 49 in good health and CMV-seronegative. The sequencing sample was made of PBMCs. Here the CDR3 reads CASSYQLQGPQPQHF. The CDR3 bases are TGCGCCAGCAGCTACCAGCTACAGGGCCCTCAGCCCCAGCATTTT.